This T cell receptor (beta chain) derives from a study of blood T cell repertoires in COVID-19. The table came from immunoSEQ multiplex PCR; TCRdb's copy has only in-frame clones and leaves some out. The sample has around 290,000 clones; roughly 89% are singletons. V lost 3 bases and J lost 1, with 17 bases in between. Per the germline V gene, CDR1 is KGHDR and CDR2 is SFDVKD. There are 17 residues in the CDR3. Sequencing was done on a sample of peripheral blood. The sequence derives from a man aged 40-55 years with acute or convalescent COVID-19. The chain combines TRBV24-1 with TRBJ1-2; no clear D gene. The CDR3 protein is CATSDEGGRVGNYGYTF. Written as DNA, the CDR3 is TGTGCCACCAGTGATGAAGGTGGGAGGGTGGGTAACTATGGCTACACCTTC.